Shown below are 10 T cell receptor beta chains from a single sample sequenced in a study of T cell changes during pregnancy in multiple sclerosis. Produced via immunoSEQ multiplex PCR; TCRdb's table is partial and in-frame only. The data show tens of thousands of clones, about nine tenths seen once. This specimen was peripheral blood, taken in the third trimester of pregnancy. Receptors were obtained from a female donor in good health, enrolled as a control in a pregnancy study.

The chain combines TRBV5-1 with TRBJ1-1; the D gene is possibly TRBD1 (5 bases). The CDR3 sequence is 15 residues long. Germline V gives CDR1 SGHRS, CDR2 YFSETQ. The germline V and J ends were trimmed by 1 base and 1 base, with 11 bases remaining between them. The CDR3 bases are TGCGCCAGCAGCTTGCAGGGTACTCAGAACACTGAAGCTTTCTTT. Translating it yields CASSLQGTQNTEAFF.

The CDR3 bases are TGCAGCGTCCAACAGGGGAGCTCCTACAATGAGCAGTTCTTC. As protein: CSVQQGSSYNEQFF. The chain has TRBV29-1 and TRBJ2-1; the match to TRBD1 covers 7 bases. This CDR3 is built from 14 residues. Germline V gives CDR1 SQVTM, CDR2 ANQGSEA. The V gene end was trimmed by 6 bases and the J gene end by 0 bases; junction bases not matched to a gene: 5.

V gene TRBV7-2 combines with J gene TRBJ1-3; D unresolved. This CDR3 is built from 15 residues. Looked up from germline, CDR1 is SGHTA and CDR2 is FQGNSA. V dropped 1 base and J dropped 1 base, with 8 bases sitting between them. The CDR3 region has the DNA TGTGCCAGCAGCTTAGATGGCAGTTCTGGAAACACCATATATTTT. It is translated as CASSLDGSSGNTIYF.

This chain connects TRBV19 to TRBJ1-3; D gene ambiguous. This CDR3 is 15 amino acids long. With 4 bases removed from V and 0 bases from J, the gap between germline ends came to 10 bases. Germline V gives CDR1 LNHDA, CDR2 SQIVND (reference sequence). The CDR3 region has the DNA TGTGCCAGTAGTACCCAACAAACCTCTGGAAACACCATATATTTT. This codes for CASSTQQTSGNTIYF.

The chain carries TRBV6-5 and TRBJ2-7; 7 bases map to TRBD1. The V and J ends lost 6 bases and 3 bases, in that order; junction bases with no gene match: 2. The CDR3 consists of 12 residues. The germline V gene encodes CDR1 MNHEY and CDR2 SVGAGI. CDR3 region: CASRGTVYEQYF. Here the CDR3 DNA reads TGTGCCAGCAGGGGGACAGTCTACGAGCAGTACTTC.

This clone was seen repeatedly, ten times or more. J is TRBJ2-7 and V is TRBV10-2; D is uncertain. CDR1 is WSHSY, CDR2 SAAADI, per germline. The CDR3 covers 13 residues. V lost 2 bases and J lost 6, with 11 bases in between. The CDR3 sequence: CASSERVVVEQYF. The CDR3 DNA is TGCGCCAGCAGTGAGCGGGTGGTGGTCGAGCAGTACTTC.

The chain carries TRBV19 and TRBJ2-7; TRBD1 matches 8 bases. V lost 5 bases to trimming and J lost 2 bases; unmatched junction nucleotides: 8. CDR1 and CDR2 (germline): LNHDA, SQIVND (reference sequence). The CDR3 covers 15 residues. The CDR3 region is CASSSTGGNAYEQYF. The CDR3 bases are TGTGCCAGTAGTTCAACAGGGGGTAATGCCTACGAGCAGTACTTC.

The gene calls are TRBV6-1 and TRBJ2-7; D call uncertain. Per germline, CDR1 MNHNS and CDR2 SASEGT. This CDR3 region has 12 residues. The V end was cut by 8 bases, the J end by 3 bases, with 11 bases between. Here the CDR3 DNA reads TGTGCCAGCCGCCCCGACAACTACGAGCAGTACTTC. Protein product: CASRPDNYEQYF.

The CDR3 DNA follows: TGTGCCAGCAGCCCCCTGAGAGATGAGACCCAGTACTTC. As protein: CASSPLRDETQYF. V is TRBV7-2 and J is TRBJ2-5; the D is unclear. Trimming removed 5 bases at V and 5 bases at J, with 12 bases between. In germline, CDR1 is SGHTA, CDR2 FQGNSA. The CDR3 is 13 residues long.

This chain uses TRBV28 with TRBJ2-7, with 9 bases aligning to TRBD1. CDR3 length: 15 residues. Trimming cost V 5 bases and J 5 bases; bases outside gene matches: 10. The germline V gene encodes CDR1 MDHEN and CDR2 SYDVKM. The CDR3 nucleotides are TGTGCCAGCAGTCCTTCGACAGGGGGTTTCCACGAGCAGTACTTC. Protein: CASSPSTGGFHEQYF. Full variable domain (outside the CDR3, taken from reference TRBV28 and TRBJ2-7): DVKVTQSSRYLVKRTGEKVFLECVQDMDHENMFWYRQDPGLGLRLIYFSYDVKMKEKGDIPEGYSVSREKKERFSLILESASTNQTSMYLCASSPSTGGFHEQYFGPGTRLTVT.